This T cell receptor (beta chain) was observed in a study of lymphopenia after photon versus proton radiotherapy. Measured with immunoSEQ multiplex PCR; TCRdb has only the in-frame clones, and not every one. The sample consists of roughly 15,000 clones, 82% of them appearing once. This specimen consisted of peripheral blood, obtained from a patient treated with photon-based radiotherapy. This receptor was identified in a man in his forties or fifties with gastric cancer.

CDR3 DNA: TGCGCCAGCAGCTTATCAAGTGTGGGTGAAAAACTGTTTTTT. The encoded protein is CASSLSSVGEKLFF. The genes are TRBV5-1 and TRBJ1-4; D is uncertain. Per the germline V gene, CDR1 is SGHRS and CDR2 is YFSETQ. Trimming stripped 2 bases from V and 7 bases from J, with 12 bases between. The CDR3 is 14 amino acids. Supplemented by reference TRBV5-1 and TRBJ1-4, the full variable domain reads KAGVTQTPRYLIKTRGQQVTLSCSPISGHRSVSWYQQTPGQGLQFLFEYFSETQRNKGNFPGRFSGRQFSNSRSEMNVSTLELGDSALYLCASSLSSVGEKLFFGSGTQLSVL.